The 2 T cell receptor beta chains below come from one sample, sequenced in a study of blood T cell repertoires in COVID-19. TCRdb's copy holds only in-frame clones and misses some; the assay was immunoSEQ multiplex PCR. This table has roughly 400,000 clones, roughly 89% appearing once. The specimen was PBMCs or T cells enriched from blood (not recorded which). The source is a woman aged 45-65 years who had recovered from COVID-19.

The chain employs TRBV9 and TRBJ1-4; 8 bases map to TRBD1. After removal of 0 bases from V and 6 bases from J, the junction contained 7 bases not matched to a gene. Germline CDR1 reads SGDLS; CDR2 reads YYNGEE. This CDR3 has 16 amino acids. CDR3 bases: TGTGCCAGCAGCGTAGGCCCAGGACAGGGCGATGAAAAACTGTTTTTT. Translation gives CASSVGPGQGDEKLFF.

The table lists this clone with a count of one. This chain links TRBV28 with TRBJ1-2, with 10 nucleotides matching TRBD1. The junction had 16 bases not matched to a gene; V was cut back by 4 bases and J by 8 bases. This CDR3 has 17 amino acids. The germline V gene has CDR1 MDHEN and CDR2 SYDVKM. The CDR3 region is CASSWSGTGVLAGGYTF. The DNA for the CDR3 is TGTGCCAGCAGTTGGTCCGGGACAGGGGTTCTGGCAGGGGGCTACACCTTC.